These T cell receptor beta chains were read from a single sample in a study of T cells in Graves' hyperthyroidism and ophthalmopathy. In TCRdb, the multiplex PCR reads were re-called with MiXCR into one record per CDR3 protein. The table has fewer than 450,000 distinct CDR3 sequences, roughly 20% seen once. Sequencing used blood. The receptors were gathered from a man aged 18 to 29 with Graves' ophthalmopathy. The CDR3 runs from the conserved cysteine through the conserved F or W. The order of the fields is CDR3 protein, CDR3 DNA, J gene, clone size, D gene, V gene. The D gene is left open where the match is weak. The size of a clone is reported for some rows only, either as once, few or many, or as a class for expanded clones.

CASRPAHGTRGDTQYF,TGTGCCAGCAGACCGGCCCACGGGACTAGGGGAGATACGCAGTATTTT,TRBJ2-3,many,TRBD2,TRBV6-2/TRBV6-3
CSAMTGAYNEQFF,TGCAGTGCAATGACAGGGGCCTACAATGAGCAGTTCTTC,TRBJ2-1,many,TRBD1,TRBV20-1
CASSTIVGHGQYF,TGCGCCAGCAGCACCATCGTCGGACACGGGCAGTACTTC,TRBJ2-7,many,-,TRBV5-1
CASSINGQSTNSPLHF,TGTGCCAGCAGTATCAACGGACAGTCCACAAATTCACCCCTCCACTTT,TRBJ1-6,many,-,TRBV2
CASSFQRGEQFF,TGTGCCAGCAGTTTTCAACGGGGTGAGCAGTTCTTC,TRBJ2-1,many,-,TRBV12-3/TRBV12-4
CASSSRRTSGVGAYEQYF,TGTGCCAGCAGCTCCCGAAGGACTAGCGGGGTGGGAGCCTACGAGCAGTACTTC,TRBJ2-7,many,TRBD2,TRBV7-2
CASSPTGPEAFF,TGTGCCAGCAGTCCGACAGGCCCTGAAGCTTTCTTT,TRBJ1-1,many,-,TRBV28
CASSLYWDRDTEAFF,TGTGCCAGCAGCTTATATTGGGATCGGGACACTGAAGCTTTCTTT,TRBJ1-1,many,-,TRBV7-3
CASSLGTSGDKYF,TGTGCCAGCAGCTTAGGGACTAGCGGGGATAAGTACTTC,TRBJ2-5,-,TRBD2,TRBV6-1
CASSLSSGGITDTQYF,TGTGCCAGCAGCTTGAGTAGCGGGGGGATCACAGATACGCAGTATTTT,TRBJ2-3,few,TRBD2,TRBV5-4
CASSGKANEKLFF,TGTGCCAGCAGTGGGAAGGCGAATGAAAAACTGTTTTTT,TRBJ1-4,-,-,TRBV2
CASRLTSGGVTDTQYF,TGTGCCAGCCGACTGACTAGCGGGGGGGTGACAGATACGCAGTATTTT,TRBJ2-3,few,TRBD2,TRBV4-2
CASSEFRGGANSPLHF,TGTGCCAGCAGTGAATTTCGAGGGGGTGCTAATTCACCCCTCCACTTT,TRBJ1-6,-,-,TRBV7-3
CASRGGGTGELFF,TGCGCCAGTCGCGGGGGGGGAACCGGGGAGCTGTTTTTT,TRBJ2-2,many,TRBD2,TRBV10-1
CASSLGPNSYEQYF,TGCGCCAGCAGCCTGGGACCTAACTCCTACGAGCAGTACTTC,TRBJ2-7,few,-,TRBV5-1
CASSFRGQINEQFF,TGTGCCAGCAGCTTCAGGGGACAGATCAATGAGCAGTTCTTC,TRBJ2-1,few,TRBD1,TRBV7-9
CASSLSNGGGETQYF,TGTGCCAGCAGCTTATCTAACGGGGGGGGGGAGACCCAGTACTTC,TRBJ2-5,many,TRBD2,TRBV11-2
CASSLKLAGVETQYF,TGCGCCAGCAGCTTGAAACTAGCGGGAGTAGAGACCCAGTACTTC,TRBJ2-5,-,TRBD2,TRBV5-1
CASSPSRAPEAFF,TGTGCCAGCAGCCCCTCCAGGGCCCCTGAAGCTTTCTTT,TRBJ1-1,many,-,TRBV7-8
CASSLSAPSFGYTF,TGTGCCAGCAGCTTGTCGGCCCCGAGTTTTGGCTACACCTTC,TRBJ1-2,-,-,TRBV5-6
CASSLQGLGTEAFF,TGTGCCAGCAGCTTGCAGGGCTTGGGCACTGAAGCTTTCTTT,TRBJ1-1,-,-,TRBV5-8
CATSRYIGGVTEAFF,TGTGCCACCAGCAGATACATTGGGGGGGTGACTGAAGCTTTCTTT,TRBJ1-1,-,-,TRBV15
CASSLTGGKDTQYF,TGTGCCAGCAGTTTGACAGGGGGCAAAGATACGCAGTATTTT,TRBJ2-3,few,TRBD1,TRBV28
CASSEGEAKYSNQPQHF,TGTGCCAGCAGTGAAGGTGAGGCTAAGTATAGCAATCAGCCCCAGCATTTT,TRBJ1-5,many,-,TRBV2
CASAWGDEQFF,TGTGCCAGCGCCTGGGGGGATGAGCAGTTCTTC,TRBJ2-1,many,-,TRBV12-3/TRBV12-4
CASSPLGAGTNNEQFF,TGTGCCAGCAGCCCCCTAGGAGCGGGGACGAACAATGAGCAGTTCTTC,TRBJ2-1,many,TRBD2,TRBV7-9
CASSQAASGTPYEQYF,TGCGCCAGCAGCCAAGCCGCCTCCGGGACGCCCTACGAGCAGTACTTC,TRBJ2-7,-,-,TRBV4-1
CASSVRTEYTEAFF,TGTGCCAGCAGCGTACGGACAGAATACACTGAAGCTTTCTTT,TRBJ1-1,few,-,TRBV7-9
CASSRPGLNSPLHF,TGTGCCAGCAGTAGACCGGGGCTTAATTCACCCCTCCACTTT,TRBJ1-6,many,-,TRBV12-3/TRBV12-4
CASSQDSGWTSRTYEQYF,TGCGCCAGCAGCCAAGATTCAGGGTGGACTAGCCGAACCTACGAGCAGTACTTC,TRBJ2-7,few,TRBD2,TRBV4-1
CASSIDPAGRYTF,TGTGCCAGTAGTATAGATCCCGCAGGGCGCTACACCTTC,TRBJ1-2,-,-,TRBV19
CASIQTGAGNEQFF,TGTGCCAGTATTCAGACAGGGGCTGGCAATGAGCAGTTCTTC,TRBJ2-1,-,TRBD1,TRBV19
CASSEASDSTDTQYF,TGTGCCAGCAGTGAAGCATCGGACAGCACAGATACGCAGTATTTT,TRBJ2-3,many,-,TRBV6-1
CSVERATAYGYTF,TGCAGCGTTGAGAGGGCGACAGCTTACGGCTACACCTTC,TRBJ1-2,-,-,TRBV29-1
CASSPSGRIAGSQPQHF,TGTGCCAGTAGTCCTTCGGGACGGATAGCAGGGAGTCAGCCCCAGCATTTT,TRBJ1-5,few,-,TRBV11-1
CASSPLSGTGPFYEQYF,TGTGCCAGCAGCCCACTATCCGGGACAGGGCCATTCTACGAGCAGTACTTC,TRBJ2-7,-,TRBD1,TRBV7-2
CASSTGTGAYEQYF,TGCGCCAGCAGCACCGGGACAGGGGCCTACGAGCAGTACTTC,TRBJ2-7,many,TRBD1,TRBV12-3/TRBV12-4
CATSDGGNPETQYF,TGTGCCACCAGTGATGGGGGAAACCCAGAGACCCAGTACTTC,TRBJ2-5,few,-,TRBV24-1
CASSRMGETEAFF,TGTGCCAGCAGCCGCATGGGCGAAACTGAAGCTTTCTTT,TRBJ1-1,many,-,TRBV11-3
CASSPEGSDRGDGYTF,TGTGCCAGCAGCCCGGAGGGCTCCGACAGGGGCGATGGCTACACCTTC,TRBJ1-2,many,TRBD1,TRBV6-1
CASRLTGFNYGYTF,TGTGCCAGCAGATTAACAGGTTTTAACTATGGCTACACCTTC,TRBJ1-2,-,-,TRBV6-2/TRBV6-3
CASSQDRGSASTDTQYF,TGTGCCAGCAGTCAAGACAGGGGGTCTGCTAGCACAGATACGCAGTATTTT,TRBJ2-3,-,TRBD1,TRBV28
CAVSGQERDNEQFF,TGTGCCGTCAGTGGTCAGGAACGAGACAATGAGCAGTTCTTC,TRBJ2-1,-,-,TRBV28
CASSRDSSGGAFTDTQYF,TGTGCCAGCAGTCGGGACTCTAGCGGGGGGGCGTTCACAGATACGCAGTATTTT,TRBJ2-3,-,TRBD2,TRBV7-9
CASSSSGGAGYNEQFF,TGTGCCAGCAGCTCCAGCGGGGGGGCGGGGTACAATGAGCAGTTCTTC,TRBJ2-1,-,TRBD2,TRBV7-7
CASSSRTGGIGGGYTF,TGTGCCAGCAGTTCTCGGACAGGGGGCATTGGAGGTGGCTACACCTTC,TRBJ1-2,few,TRBD1,TRBV28